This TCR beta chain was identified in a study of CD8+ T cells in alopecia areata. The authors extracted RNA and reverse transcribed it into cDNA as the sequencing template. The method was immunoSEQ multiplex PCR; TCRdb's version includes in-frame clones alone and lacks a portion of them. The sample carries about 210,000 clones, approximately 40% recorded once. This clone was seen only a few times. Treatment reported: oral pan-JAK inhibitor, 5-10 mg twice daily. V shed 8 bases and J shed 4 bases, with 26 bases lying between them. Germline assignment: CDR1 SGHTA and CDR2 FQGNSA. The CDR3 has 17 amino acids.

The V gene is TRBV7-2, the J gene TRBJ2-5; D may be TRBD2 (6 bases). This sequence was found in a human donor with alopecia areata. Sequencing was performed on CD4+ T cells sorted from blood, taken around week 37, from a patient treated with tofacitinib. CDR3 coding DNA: TGTGCCAGCGACCAGACGGGTGGCGGAGCGGGTGGAGAGACCCAGTACTTC. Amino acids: CASDQTGGGAGGETQYF.